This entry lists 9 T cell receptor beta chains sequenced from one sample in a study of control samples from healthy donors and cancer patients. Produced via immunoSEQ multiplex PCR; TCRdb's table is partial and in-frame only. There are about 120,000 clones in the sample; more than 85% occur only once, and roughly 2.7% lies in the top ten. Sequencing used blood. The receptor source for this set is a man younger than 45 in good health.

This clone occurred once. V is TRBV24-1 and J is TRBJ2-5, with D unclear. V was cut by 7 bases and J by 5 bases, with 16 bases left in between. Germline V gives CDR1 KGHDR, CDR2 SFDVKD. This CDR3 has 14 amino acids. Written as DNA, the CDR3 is TGTGCCACCAGCGATAAAGGAGCGCGGGAGACCCAGTACTTC. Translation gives CATSDKGARETQYF.

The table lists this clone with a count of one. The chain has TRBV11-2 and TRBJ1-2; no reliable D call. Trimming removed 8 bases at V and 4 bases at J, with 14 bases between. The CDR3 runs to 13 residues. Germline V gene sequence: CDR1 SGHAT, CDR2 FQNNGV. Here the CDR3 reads CASSRAGIYGYTF. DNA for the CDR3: TGTGCCAGCTCCCGGGCGGGAATCTATGGCTACACCTTC.

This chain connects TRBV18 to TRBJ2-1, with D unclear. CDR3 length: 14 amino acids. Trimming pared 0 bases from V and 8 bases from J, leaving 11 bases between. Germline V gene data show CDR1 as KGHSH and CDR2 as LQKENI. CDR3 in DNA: TGTGCCAGCTCACCACCAAGTGTCACCGATGAGCAGTTCTTC. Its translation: CASSPPSVTDEQFF.

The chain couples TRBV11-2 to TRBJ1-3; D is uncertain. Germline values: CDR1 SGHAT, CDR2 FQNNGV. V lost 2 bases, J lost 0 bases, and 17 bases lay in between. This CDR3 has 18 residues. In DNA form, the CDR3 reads TGTGCCAGCAGCTTATTCCCAAGCCACACTCTCTCTGGAAACACCATATATTTT. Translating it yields CASSLFPSHTLSGNTIYF.

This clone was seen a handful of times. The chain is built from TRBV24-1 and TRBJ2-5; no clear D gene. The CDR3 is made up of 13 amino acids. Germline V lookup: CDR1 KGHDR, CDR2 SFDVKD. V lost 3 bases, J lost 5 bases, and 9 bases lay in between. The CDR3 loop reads CATSDPLYETQYF. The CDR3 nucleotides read TGTGCCACCAGTGATCCCCTCTATGAGACCCAGTACTTC.

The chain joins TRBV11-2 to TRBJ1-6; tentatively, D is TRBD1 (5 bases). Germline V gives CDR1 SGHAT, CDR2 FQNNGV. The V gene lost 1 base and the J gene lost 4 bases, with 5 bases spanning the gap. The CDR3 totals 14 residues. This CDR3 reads CASSLGQYNSPLHF. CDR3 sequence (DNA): TGTGCCAGCAGCTTAGGACAGTATAATTCACCCCTCCACTTT.

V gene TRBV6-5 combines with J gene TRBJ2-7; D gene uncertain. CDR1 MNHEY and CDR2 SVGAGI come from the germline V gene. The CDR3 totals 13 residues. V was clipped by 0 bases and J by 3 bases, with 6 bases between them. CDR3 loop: CASSYSRGYEQYV. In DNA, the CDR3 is TGTGCCAGCAGTTACTCACGCGGCTACGAGCAGTACGTC.

CDR3 protein: CASKNRGGMNTEAFF. CDR3 sequence (DNA): TGTGCCAGCAAGAATCGGGGGGGGATGAACACTGAAGCTTTCTTT. The V gene is TRBV6-5, the J gene TRBJ1-1; a weak D match, TRBD1 (5 bases). The CDR3 extends over 15 amino acids. Germline lookup yields CDR1 MNHEY and CDR2 SVGAGI. With 7 bases removed from V and 0 bases from J, the gap between germline ends came to 15 bases.

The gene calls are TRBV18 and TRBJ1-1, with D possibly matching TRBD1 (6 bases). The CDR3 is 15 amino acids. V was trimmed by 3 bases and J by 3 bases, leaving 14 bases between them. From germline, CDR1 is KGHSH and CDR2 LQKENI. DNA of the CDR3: TGTGCCAGCTCACCTCGACAGGATGAAGACACTGAAGCTTTCTTT. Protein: CASSPRQDEDTEAFF.